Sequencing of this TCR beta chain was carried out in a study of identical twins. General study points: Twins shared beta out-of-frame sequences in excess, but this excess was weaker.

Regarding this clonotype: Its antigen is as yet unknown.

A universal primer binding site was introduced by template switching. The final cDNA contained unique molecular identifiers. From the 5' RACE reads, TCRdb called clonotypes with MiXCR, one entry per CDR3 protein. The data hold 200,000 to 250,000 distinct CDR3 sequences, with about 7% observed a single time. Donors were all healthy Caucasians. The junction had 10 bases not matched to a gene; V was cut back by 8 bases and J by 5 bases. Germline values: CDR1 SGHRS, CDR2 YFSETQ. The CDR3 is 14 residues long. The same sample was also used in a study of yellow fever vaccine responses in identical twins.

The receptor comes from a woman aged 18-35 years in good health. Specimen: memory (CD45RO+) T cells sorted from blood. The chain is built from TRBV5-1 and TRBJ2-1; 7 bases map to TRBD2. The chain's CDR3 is CASSGSAGNNEQFF. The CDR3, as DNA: TGCGCCAGTAGCGGGTCGGCGGGGAACAATGAGCAGTTCTTC.